This passage covers 21 T cell receptor beta chains from one sample sequenced in a study of radiation and T cells in renal cell carcinoma. Assay: immunoSEQ multiplex PCR; the TCRdb copy retains only in-frame clones and omits some. Among more than 75,000 clones listed, about 79% were seen once. The sample's time point: baseline pretreatment blood. Documented treatment: 15 Gy SBRT to primary tumor, nephrectomy 4 weeks later. The sample was blood, taken from a patient whose treatment included radiotherapy and nephrectomy. The receptors derive from a man in his fifties or sixties with renal cell carcinoma.

The J gene is TRBJ2-5, the V gene TRBV10-3, with D possibly being TRBD1 (5 bases). Trimming took off 7 bases at V and 2 bases at J, with 23 bases between the two ends. CDR3 length: 17 amino acids. The V gene's germline CDR1 is ENHRY and CDR2 SYGVKD. The CDR3 coding sequence is TGTGCCATCAAGGTAACAGGAGCCGCGACCGAACAAGAGACCCAGTACTTC. This codes for CAIKVTGAATEQETQYF.

V is TRBV7-6 and J is TRBJ2-7; 12 bases are a match to TRBD2. CDR1 and CDR2 (germline): SGHVS, FNYEAQ. J was trimmed by 1 base and V by 5 bases; bases with no gene match: 6. The length of the CDR3 is 16 residues. The CDR3 nucleotides are TGTGCCAGCAGCCCTGGGACTAGCGGGTCTTCCTACGAGCAGTACTTC. It specifies CASSPGTSGSSYEQYF.

The chain has TRBV30 and TRBJ2-3; 7 positions match TRBD1. The CDR3 runs 15 residues. The V gene's germline CDR1 is GTSNPN and CDR2 SVGIG (reference sequence). V dropped 4 bases and J dropped 1; count of bases not matched to a gene: 8. The CDR3 DNA sequence: TGTGCCTGGAAATTGAAGGGGGCTCGCACAGATACGCAGTATTTT. It encodes CAWKLKGARTDTQYF.

This chain's CDR3 is CASTGGNSYEQYF. CDR3 sequence (DNA): TGCGCCAGCACGGGGGGGAATTCCTACGAGCAGTACTTC. This chain uses TRBV5-1 with TRBJ2-7, with 8 bases that match TRBD2. Trimming cost V 6 bases and J 1 base; bases outside gene matches: 3. CDR3 length equals 13 residues. Germline assignment: CDR1 SGHRS and CDR2 YFSETQ.

This clone was picked up a small number of times. This rearrangement joins TRBV5-6 to TRBJ1-1, with D possibly being TRBD1 (6 bases). The CDR3 contains 12 residues. In germline, CDR1 is SGHDT, CDR2 YYEEEE. With 5 bases removed from V and 1 base from J, the gap between germline ends came to 6 bases. For the CDR3, the DNA is TGTGCCAGCAGGACAGGGAACACTGAAGCTTTCTTT. Its protein product is CASRTGNTEAFF.

This clone occurred a few times. The chain joins TRBV30 to TRBJ2-2; unclear D gene. Germline assignment: CDR1 GTSNPN and CDR2 SVGIG (reference sequence). There are 16 residues in the CDR3. Trimming pared 2 bases from V and 0 bases from J, leaving 13 bases between. CDR3: CAWSPGRSSNTGELFF. CDR3 DNA sequence: TGTGCCTGGAGTCCTGGGCGGAGCTCGAACACCGGGGAGCTGTTTTTT.

This clone was picked up many times. The J gene is TRBJ2-1, the V gene TRBV28; 8 bases are a match to TRBD2. Germline loops: CDR1 MDHEN, CDR2 SYDVKM. Losses at the gene ends were 3 bases for V and 4 bases for J; bases not matched to a gene: 11. The CDR3 loop spans 17 amino acids. The DNA for the CDR3 is TGTGCCAGCAGTTTTAAGAGGAATAGCGGGGCTTACAATGAGCAGTTCTTC. As protein: CASSFKRNSGAYNEQFF.

This sequence joins TRBV10-3 and TRBJ2-1, with D possibly TRBD2 on 5 matching bases. Germline V lookup: CDR1 ENHRY, CDR2 SYGVKD. The CDR3 sequence is 14 residues long. The V end lost 11 bases, the J end lost 1 base, and 15 bases lay between the germline ends. This CDR3 is CAARMDSSYNEQFF. DNA for the CDR3: TGTGCCGCCCGGATGGACTCTTCCTACAATGAGCAGTTCTTC.

Only a few counts were recorded for this clone. The identical CDR3 is also encoded by other nucleotide sequences in the sample. The chain uses TRBV19 and TRBJ1-1, with a weak D call TRBD1 (6 bases). The CDR3 sequence is 14 residues long. V shed 3 bases and J shed 2 bases, with 10 bases lying between them. Looked up from germline, CDR1 is LNHDA and CDR2 is SQIVND (reference sequence). CDR3 residues: CASSMPGANTEAFF. CDR3 coding DNA: TGTGCCAGTAGTATGCCAGGGGCTAACACTGAAGCTTTCTTT.

The V call is TRBV28, the J call TRBJ2-7, with D perhaps assigned TRBD1 or TRBD2 (5 bases each). CDR1 is MDHEN, CDR2 SYDVKM, per germline. The V end was cut by 6 bases, the J end by 1 base, with 16 bases between. This CDR3 is built from 15 residues. The CDR3 DNA sequence: TGTGCCAGCAGCTCACCGGGGCAGAAGTCCTACGAGCAGTACTTC. This gives the protein CASSSPGQKSYEQYF. The full variable domain, completed using reference TRBV28 and TRBJ2-7, is DVKVTQSSRYLVKRTGEKVFLECVQDMDHENMFWYRQDPGLGLRLIYFSYDVKMKEKGDIPEGYSVSREKKERFSLILESASTNQTSMYLCASSSPGQKSYEQYFGPGTRLTVT.

J is TRBJ1-2 and V is TRBV6-1; 9 bases agree with TRBD1. V was pared by 3 bases and J by 1 base, with 3 bases of the junction left unmatched. This CDR3 is 15 amino acids long. The germline V gene has CDR1 MNHNS and CDR2 SASEGT. Here the CDR3 DNA reads TGTGCCAGCAGTGATTGGGACAGGGTTAACTATGGCTACACCTTC. Translation gives CASSDWDRVNYGYTF.

The chain recombines TRBV27 with TRBJ1-3; 10 nucleotides line up with TRBD1. V dropped 8 bases and J dropped 7; count of bases not matched to a gene: 14. The CDR3 is made up of 16 amino acids. Germline V lookup: CDR1 MNHEY, CDR2 SMNVEV (reference sequence). In DNA form, the CDR3 reads TGTGCCAGCGCTGCGACAGGGGGCCCCCCGGGGAACACCATATATTTT. Encoded protein: CASAATGGPPGNTIYF.

This CDR3 is CASSQDPGASNQPQHF. The DNA of the CDR3 is TGTGCCAGCAGCCAAGATCCGGGGGCTAGCAATCAGCCCCAGCATTTT. The chain joins TRBV4-2 to TRBJ1-5; perhaps TRBD1 as D (6 bases). The germline gives CDR1 LGHNA, CDR2 YNFKEQ. The CDR3 covers 16 residues. Trimming stripped 0 bases from V and 0 bases from J, with 9 bases between.

V gene TRBV18 combines with J gene TRBJ1-1; weak D call: TRBD1 (5 bases). Germline V gene lookup returns CDR1 KGHSH and CDR2 LQKENI. This CDR3 has 14 amino acids. Trimming took 3 bases from V and 3 from J, leaving 11 bases between them. CDR3 residues: CASSPQRGYTEAFF. Written as DNA, the CDR3 is TGTGCCAGCTCACCGCAAAGGGGCTACACTGAAGCTTTCTTT.

The J gene is TRBJ2-7, the V gene TRBV7-2, with 8 bases matching TRBD2. Per the germline V gene, CDR1 is SGHTA and CDR2 is FQGNSA. CDR3 length: 14 residues. V trimming: 5 bases; J trimming: 3 bases; junction bases outside the gene matches: 6. CDR3 residues: CASSASGGNYEQYF. The DNA for the CDR3 is TGTGCCAGCAGCGCCTCGGGAGGGAACTACGAGCAGTACTTC.

The chain carries TRBV29-1 and TRBJ2-5; D is unclear. Trimming shortened V by 8 bases and J by 0 bases, and 13 bases separated the two germline ends. The CDR3 spans 13 residues. CDR1 is SQVTM and CDR2 is ANQGSEA in the germline V gene. The CDR3 DNA follows: TGCAGCTTGAAAGGAGTGTACCAAGAGACCCAGTACTTC. The encoded protein is CSLKGVYQETQYF.

The rearrangement joins TRBV7-2 to TRBJ2-2; the D gene is possibly TRBD1 (6 bases). This CDR3 spans 14 amino acids. Germline CDR1 and CDR2: SGHTA and FQGNSA. V gave up 1 base and J gave up 6 bases, with 9 bases separating them. CDR3 sequence reads: CASSLGRGSGELFF. The DNA of the CDR3 is TGTGCCAGCAGCTTAGGCAGGGGTTCCGGGGAGCTGTTTTTT.

The chain combines TRBV28 with TRBJ2-7, with TRBD2 matching 7 bases. Trimming cost V 8 bases and J 4 bases; bases outside gene matches: 11. The CDR3 loop spans 14 amino acids. CDR1 is MDHEN and CDR2 is SYDVKM in the germline V gene. The CDR3 protein is CASRGGSVAYEQYF. DNA of the CDR3: TGTGCCAGCCGCGGCGGGAGCGTTGCGTACGAGCAGTACTTC.

This chain links TRBV20-1 with TRBJ1-1; D not resolved. The germline V gene encodes CDR1 DFQATT and CDR2 SNEGSKA (reference sequence). V dropped 3 bases and J dropped 3 bases, with 5 bases sitting between them. CDR3 size: 11 residues. The CDR3 bases are TGCAGTGCTAGCCTGGACACTGAAGCTTTCTTT. Amino acids: CSASLDTEAFF.

The chain carries TRBV6-1 and TRBJ2-1; perhaps TRBD2 as D (5 bases). V was pared by 0 bases and J by 4 bases, with 13 bases between. The CDR3 sequence is 16 residues long. Per germline, CDR1 MNHNS and CDR2 SASEGT. CDR3 protein: CASSEAEDWQYNEQFF. CDR3 DNA sequence: TGTGCCAGCAGTGAAGCGGAGGACTGGCAATACAATGAGCAGTTCTTC.

This sequence joins TRBV5-1 and TRBJ2-5; D is possibly TRBD1 (5 bases). Trimming cost V 4 bases and J 1 base, with 11 bases left between them. This CDR3 is 14 amino acids long. Germline loops: CDR1 SGHRS, CDR2 YFSETQ. CDR3 sequence reads: CASSVDSTQETQYF. The CDR3 bases are TGCGCCAGCAGCGTTGACAGTACCCAAGAGACCCAGTACTTC.